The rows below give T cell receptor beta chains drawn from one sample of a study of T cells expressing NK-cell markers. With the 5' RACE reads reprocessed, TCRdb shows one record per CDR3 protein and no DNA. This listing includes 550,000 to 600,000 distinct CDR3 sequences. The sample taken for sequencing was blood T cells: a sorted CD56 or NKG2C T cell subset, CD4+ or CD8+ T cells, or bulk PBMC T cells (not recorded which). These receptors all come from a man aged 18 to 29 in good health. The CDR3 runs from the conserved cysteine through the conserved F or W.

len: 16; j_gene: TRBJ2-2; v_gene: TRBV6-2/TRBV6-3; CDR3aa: CASSYSSPTAPGELFF
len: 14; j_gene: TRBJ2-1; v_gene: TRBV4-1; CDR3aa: CASSGTSGSLEQFF
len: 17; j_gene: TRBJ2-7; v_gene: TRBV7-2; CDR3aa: CASSLAGVQPSAYEQYF
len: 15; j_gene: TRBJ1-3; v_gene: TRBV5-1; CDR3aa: CASSFGRGRGNTIYF
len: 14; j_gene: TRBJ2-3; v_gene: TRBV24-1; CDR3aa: CATSDLHRTKPQYF
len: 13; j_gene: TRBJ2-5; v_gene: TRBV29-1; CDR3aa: CSDLLARGETQYF
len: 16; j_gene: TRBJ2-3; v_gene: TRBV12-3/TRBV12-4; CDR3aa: CASKSGAGVLTDTQYF
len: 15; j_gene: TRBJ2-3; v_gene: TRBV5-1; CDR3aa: CASSQRSGSTDTQYF
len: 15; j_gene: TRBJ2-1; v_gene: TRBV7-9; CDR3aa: CASSRGASGYNEQFF
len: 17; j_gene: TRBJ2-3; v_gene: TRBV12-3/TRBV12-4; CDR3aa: CASSPTKTSGRTDTQYF